This T cell receptor (beta chain) was identified in a study of cytomegalovirus exposure and HLA in healthy donors. At the level of the study: Of all 370 or so donors who were genotyped, 70% to 85% belonged to the Caucasian-associated ancestry cluster. General observations from the study: Later analysis demonstrated an association between a missense DCLRE1C variant and TCR beta V- and J-gene trimming.

Primers included in the PCR were 60 Vbeta and 13 Jbeta primers. The assay was immunoSEQ multiplex PCR, and TCRdb's table has in-frame clones only and misses some. The table records about 45,000 clones, around 70% of them present only once. To note about this clone: What it binds is unknown. One junction end disagrees with the germline gene, perhaps due to a read error.

This CDR3 comprises 15 residues. Germline V lookup: CDR1 MRHNA, CDR2 SNTAGT. The chain is built from TRBV6-4 and TRBJ2-5, with TRBD2 matching over 12 bases. This TCR was sampled from a young woman in good health and CMV-seronegative. Sequenced material: PBMCs. In DNA form, the CDR3 reads TGTGCCAACAGTTCCACTAGCGGGGGGACGCAGACCCAGTACTTC. This gives the protein CANSSTSGGTQTQYF.